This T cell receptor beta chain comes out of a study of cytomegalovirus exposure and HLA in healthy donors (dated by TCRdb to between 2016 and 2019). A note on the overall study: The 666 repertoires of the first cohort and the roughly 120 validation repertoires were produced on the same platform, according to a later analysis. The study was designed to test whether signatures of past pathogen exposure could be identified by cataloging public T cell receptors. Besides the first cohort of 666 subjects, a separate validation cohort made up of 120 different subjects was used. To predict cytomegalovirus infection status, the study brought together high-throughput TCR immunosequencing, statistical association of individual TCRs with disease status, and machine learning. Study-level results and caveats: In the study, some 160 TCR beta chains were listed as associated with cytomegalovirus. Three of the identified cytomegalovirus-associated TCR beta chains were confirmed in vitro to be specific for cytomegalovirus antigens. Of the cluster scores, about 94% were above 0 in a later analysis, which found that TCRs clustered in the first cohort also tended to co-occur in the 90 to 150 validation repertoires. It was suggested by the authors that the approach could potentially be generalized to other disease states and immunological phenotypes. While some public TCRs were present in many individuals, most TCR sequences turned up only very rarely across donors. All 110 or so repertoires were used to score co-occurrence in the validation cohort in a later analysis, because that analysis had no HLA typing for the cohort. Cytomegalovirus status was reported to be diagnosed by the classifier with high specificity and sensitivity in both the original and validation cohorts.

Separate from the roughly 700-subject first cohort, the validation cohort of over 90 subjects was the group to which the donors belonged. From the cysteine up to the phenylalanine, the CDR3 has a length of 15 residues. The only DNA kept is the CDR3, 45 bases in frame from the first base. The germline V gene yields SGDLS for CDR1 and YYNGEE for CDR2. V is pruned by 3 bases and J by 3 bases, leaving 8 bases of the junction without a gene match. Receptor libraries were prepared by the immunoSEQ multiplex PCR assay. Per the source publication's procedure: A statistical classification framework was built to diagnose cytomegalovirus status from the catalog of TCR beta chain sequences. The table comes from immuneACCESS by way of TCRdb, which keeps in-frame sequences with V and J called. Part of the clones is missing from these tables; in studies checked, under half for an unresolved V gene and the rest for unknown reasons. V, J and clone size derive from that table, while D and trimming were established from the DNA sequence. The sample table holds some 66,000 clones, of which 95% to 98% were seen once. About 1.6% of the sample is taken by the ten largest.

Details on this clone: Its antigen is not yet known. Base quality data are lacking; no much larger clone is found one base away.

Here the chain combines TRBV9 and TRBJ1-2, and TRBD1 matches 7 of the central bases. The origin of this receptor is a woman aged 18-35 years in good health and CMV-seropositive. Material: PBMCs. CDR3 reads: CASSATTGMDYGYTF. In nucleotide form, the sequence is TGTGCCAGCAGCGCTACGACAGGGATGGACTATGGCTACACCTTC.